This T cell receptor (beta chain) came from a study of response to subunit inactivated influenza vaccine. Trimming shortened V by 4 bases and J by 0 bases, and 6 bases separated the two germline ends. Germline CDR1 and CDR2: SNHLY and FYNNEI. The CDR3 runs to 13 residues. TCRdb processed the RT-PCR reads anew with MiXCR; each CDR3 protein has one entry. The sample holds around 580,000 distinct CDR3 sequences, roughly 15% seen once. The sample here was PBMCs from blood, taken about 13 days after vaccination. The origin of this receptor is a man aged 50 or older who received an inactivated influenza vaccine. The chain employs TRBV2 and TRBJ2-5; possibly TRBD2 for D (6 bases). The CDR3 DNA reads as TGTGCCAGCAGTGGCGGGAACCAAGAGACCCAGTACTTC. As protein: CASSGGNQETQYF.